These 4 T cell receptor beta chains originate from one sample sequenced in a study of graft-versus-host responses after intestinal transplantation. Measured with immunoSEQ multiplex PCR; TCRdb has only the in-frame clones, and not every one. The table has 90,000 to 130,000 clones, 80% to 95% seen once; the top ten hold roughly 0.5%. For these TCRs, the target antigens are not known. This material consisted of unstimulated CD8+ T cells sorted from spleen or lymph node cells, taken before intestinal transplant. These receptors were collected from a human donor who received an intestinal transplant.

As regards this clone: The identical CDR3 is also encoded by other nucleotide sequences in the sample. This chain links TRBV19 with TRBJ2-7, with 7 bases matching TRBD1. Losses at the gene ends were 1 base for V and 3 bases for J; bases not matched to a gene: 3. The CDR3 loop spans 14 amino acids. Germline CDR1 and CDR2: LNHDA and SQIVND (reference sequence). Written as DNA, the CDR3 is TGTGCCAGTAGTATAGGACAGGGAGTCTACGAGCAGTACTTC. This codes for CASSIGQGVYEQYF. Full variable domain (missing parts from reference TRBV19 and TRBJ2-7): DGGITQSPKYLFRKEGQNVTLSCEQNLNHDAMYWYRQDPGQGLRLIYYSQIVNDFQKGDIAEGYSVSREKKESFPLTVTSAQKNPTAFYLCASSIGQGVYEQYFGPGTRLTVT.

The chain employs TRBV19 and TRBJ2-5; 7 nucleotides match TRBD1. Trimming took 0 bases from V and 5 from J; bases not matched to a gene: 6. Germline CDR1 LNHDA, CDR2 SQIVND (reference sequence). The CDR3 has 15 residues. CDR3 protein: CASSIDAGQDETQYF. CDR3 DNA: TGTGCCAGTAGTATAGATGCCGGACAGGACGAGACCCAGTACTTC.

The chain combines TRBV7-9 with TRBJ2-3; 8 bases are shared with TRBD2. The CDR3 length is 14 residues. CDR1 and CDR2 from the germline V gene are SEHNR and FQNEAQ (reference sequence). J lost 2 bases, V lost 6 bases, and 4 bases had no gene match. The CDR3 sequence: CASSPLADTDTQYF. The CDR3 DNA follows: TGTGCCAGCAGTCCACTAGCGGACACAGATACGCAGTATTTT.

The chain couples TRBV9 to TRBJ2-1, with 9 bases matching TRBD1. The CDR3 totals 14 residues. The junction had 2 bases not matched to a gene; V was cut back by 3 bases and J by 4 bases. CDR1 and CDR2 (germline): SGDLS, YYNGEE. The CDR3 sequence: CASSGGQGYNEQFF. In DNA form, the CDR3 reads TGTGCCAGCAGCGGTGGACAGGGGTACAATGAGCAGTTCTTC.